A single sample is the source of the 18 T cell receptor beta chains below, sequenced in a study of blood T cell dynamics during melanoma immunotherapy. Assay used: immunoSEQ multiplex PCR; TCRdb lists only in-frame clones, some missing. Among several thousand clones listed, about 88% were seen once. The time point here: week 3, after first cycle of checkpoint inhibitor. Here the sequenced sample was blood, taken from a patient treated with checkpoint blockade. The receptors come from a human donor with melanoma.

In nucleotides, the CDR3 is TGTGCCAGCTCACTTGCGGGAGACGCCTACGAGCAGTACTTC. Protein product: CASSLAGDAYEQYF. The chain uses TRBV18 and TRBJ2-7; TRBD2 matches 7 bases. V gave up 4 bases and J gave up 2 bases; unmatched junction bases: 5. The CDR3 extends over 14 amino acids. The germline V gene has CDR1 KGHSH and CDR2 LQKENI.

This clone was counted a single time. The genes are TRBV18 and TRBJ1-6; 10 nucleotides match TRBD1. The CDR3 contains 17 residues. The trim removed 3 bases at V and 8 bases at J, leaving 10 bases unmatched. Germline V gives CDR1 KGHSH, CDR2 LQKENI. The CDR3 loop reads CASSPTGQGRRYSPLHF. CDR3 nucleotides: TGTGCCAGCTCACCGACGGGACAGGGGAGGAGATATTCACCCCTCCACTTT. The variable domain in full, completed from reference TRBV18 and TRBJ1-6, reads NAGVMQNPRHLVRRRGQEARLRCSPMKGHSHVYWYRQLPEEGLKFMVYLQKENIIDESGMPKERFSAEFPKEGPSILRIQQVVRGDSAAYFCASSPTGQGRRYSPLHFGNGTRLTVT.

This clone was seen only once. V gene TRBV29-1 combines with J gene TRBJ2-5; D is tentatively TRBD1 or TRBD2 (5 bases each). The end of the DNA is better explained by TRBJ2-7, so the J call may be wrong. The germline V gene has CDR1 SQVTM and CDR2 ANQGSEA. The CDR3 is 12 amino acids. The CDR3: CSVRGPLFEQYF. CDR3 bases: TGCAGCGTAAGGGGACCTTTATTCGAGCAGTACTTC.

The chain joins TRBV5-6 to TRBJ2-4, with 7 bases identical to TRBD1. The germline V gene has CDR1 SGHDT and CDR2 YYEEEE. The length of the CDR3 is 15 residues. V lost 1 base, J lost 6 bases, and 7 bases stayed unmatched. CDR3 nucleotide sequence: TGTGCCAGCAGCTTGCTGGGGACAGTTGGAAACATTCAGTACTTC. Translation: CASSLLGTVGNIQYF.

V and J are TRBV7-3 and TRBJ2-3, with 13 bases aligning to TRBD2. V lost 6 bases and J lost 5; bases outside the gene matches: 2. CDR3 length: 14 residues. Germline loops: CDR1 SGHTA, CDR2 FQGTGA. CDR3 sequence: CASSRLAGGDTQYF. The CDR3 coding sequence is TGTGCCAGCAGTCGACTAGCGGGAGGAGATACGCAGTATTTT.

The chain uses TRBV6-1 and TRBJ1-1; D not certain. V gave up 5 bases and J gave up 4 bases, with 17 bases separating them. CDR1 MNHNS and CDR2 SASEGT come from the germline V gene. The CDR3 contains 15 residues. The CDR3 region is CASSPLTLQATEAFF. The CDR3 DNA sequence: TGTGCCAGCAGTCCTTTGACCCTCCAGGCCACTGAAGCTTTCTTT.

A few counts support this clone. The chain carries TRBV5-1 and TRBJ2-7, with 7 nucleotides matching TRBD1. Germline V gene lookup returns CDR1 SGHRS and CDR2 YFSETQ. The CDR3 is 13 amino acids. The V segment lost 2 bases and the J segment 7 bases; nucleotides outside the gene matches: 6. CDR3 in amino acids: CASSFTGAREQYF. Here the CDR3 DNA reads TGCGCCAGCAGCTTCACAGGGGCCCGGGAGCAGTACTTC.

The rearrangement joins TRBV25-1 to TRBJ2-2; D ambiguous. Germline V gene data show CDR1 as MGHDK and CDR2 as SYGVNS. V lost 1 base and J 4 bases, leaving 10 bases between the germline ends. The CDR3 consists of 15 residues. The CDR3 coding sequence is TGTGCCAGCAGTGAATCCAAGTCGGGCACCGGGGAGCTGTTTTTT. It is translated as CASSESKSGTGELFF.

The chain combines TRBV5-4 with TRBJ2-7; 7 bases agree with TRBD2. The CDR3 has 15 amino acids. The V segment lost 4 bases and the J segment 3 bases; nucleotides outside the gene matches: 10. Germline loops: CDR1 SGHNT, CDR2 YYREEE (reference sequence). The CDR3 sequence is CASSDGGRGGYEQYF. Written as DNA, the CDR3 is TGTGCCAGCAGCGACGGGGGGAGGGGCGGCTACGAGCAGTACTTC.

This chain joins TRBV9 and TRBJ2-1; a weak D match, TRBD2 (6 bases). The germline V gene has CDR1 SGDLS and CDR2 YYNGEE. Trimming removed 0 bases at V and 3 bases at J, with 13 bases between. The CDR3 runs to 16 residues. The CDR3 here is CASSVGTSFNYNEQFF. CDR3 coding DNA: TGTGCCAGCAGCGTAGGAACTAGCTTTAACTACAATGAGCAGTTCTTC.

The V and J genes are TRBV27 and TRBJ1-5; 7 bases are shared with TRBD1. V lost 5 bases to trimming and J lost 6 bases; unmatched junction nucleotides: 7. Germline V gene data show CDR1 as MNHEY and CDR2 as SMNVEV (reference sequence). The CDR3 covers 14 residues. CDR3 in DNA: TGTGCCAGCAGTATAAACAGGGGCGGTCAGCCCCAGCATTTT. It codes for CASSINRGGQPQHF.

The sample holds a few counts of this clone. This rearrangement joins TRBV9 to TRBJ1-1, with D unclear. The CDR3 loop spans 14 amino acids. V lost 0 bases to trimming and J lost 2 bases, with 8 bases between them. Per the germline V gene, CDR1 is SGDLS and CDR2 is YYNGEE. This chain's CDR3 is CASSVGSVNTEAFF. For the CDR3, the DNA is TGTGCCAGCAGCGTAGGCTCAGTCAACACTGAAGCTTTCTTT.

This clone was detected only a few times. The chain is built from TRBV29-1 and TRBJ1-5, with D hard to call. The germline gives CDR1 SQVTM, CDR2 ANQGSEA. V shed 1 base and J shed 5 bases, with 9 bases lying between them. The CDR3 consists of 13 residues. This CDR3 reads CSVEGTGDQPQHF. For the CDR3, the DNA is TGCAGCGTTGAAGGGACGGGCGATCAGCCCCAGCATTTT. Looking up the rest from reference TRBV29-1 and TRBJ1-5 gives the full variable domain: SAVISQKPSRDICQRGTSLTIQCQVDSQVTMMFWYRQQPGQSLTLIATANQGSEATYESGFVIDKFPISRPNLTFSTLTVSNMSPEDSSIYLCSVEGTGDQPQHFGDGTRLSIL.

This clone was detected once. For the CDR3, the DNA is TGCGCCAGCAGCCAAGTCAGGCAGGTGAACACTGAAGCTTTCTTT. Translation gives CASSQVRQVNTEAFF. The chain joins TRBV4-1 to TRBJ1-1, with no clear D. Germline V gene lookup returns CDR1 MGHRA and CDR2 YSYEKL. Trimming took off 1 base at V and 0 bases at J, with 9 bases between the two ends. This CDR3 has 15 amino acids.

The gene calls are TRBV7-9 and TRBJ2-6; D uncertain. The germline CDR1 and CDR2 sequences are SEHNR and FQNEAQ (reference sequence). The V end lost 5 bases, the J end lost 0 bases, and 20 bases lay between the germline ends. There are 19 residues in the CDR3. The DNA for the CDR3 is TGTGCCAGCAGCCCCCCGGAGAGCTTGAGACTCTCTGGGGCCAACGTCCTGACTTTC. Encoded protein: CASSPPESLRLSGANVLTF.

The V gene is TRBV11-2, the J gene TRBJ2-1; TRBD1 agrees at 7 bases. CDR1 SGHAT and CDR2 FQNNGV come from the germline V gene. This CDR3 spans 15 amino acids. V gave up 1 base and J gave up 9 bases; unmatched junction bases: 9. CDR3 region: CASSLARGLDGEQFF. In DNA form, the CDR3 reads TGTGCCAGCAGCTTAGCAAGGGGGCTAGACGGTGAGCAGTTCTTC.

This CDR3 is CASTLDSNSGNTIYF. CDR3 sequence (DNA): TGTGCCAGCACGTTGGACTCCAACTCTGGAAACACCATATATTTT. The chain recombines TRBV6-5 with TRBJ1-3, with D unclear. Germline CDR1 and CDR2: MNHEY and SVGAGI. The CDR3 is 15 amino acids. Trimming stripped 7 bases from V and 0 bases from J, with 13 bases between.

The chain carries TRBV7-9 and TRBJ1-3; D not certain. V was clipped by 2 bases and J by 6 bases, with 14 bases between them. Germline CDR1 SEHNR, CDR2 FQNEAQ (reference sequence). CDR3 length: 15 residues. CDR3 amino acids: CASSLPPTGKNTIYF. For the CDR3, the DNA is TGTGCCAGCAGCTTACCCCCCACCGGAAAAAACACCATATATTTT.